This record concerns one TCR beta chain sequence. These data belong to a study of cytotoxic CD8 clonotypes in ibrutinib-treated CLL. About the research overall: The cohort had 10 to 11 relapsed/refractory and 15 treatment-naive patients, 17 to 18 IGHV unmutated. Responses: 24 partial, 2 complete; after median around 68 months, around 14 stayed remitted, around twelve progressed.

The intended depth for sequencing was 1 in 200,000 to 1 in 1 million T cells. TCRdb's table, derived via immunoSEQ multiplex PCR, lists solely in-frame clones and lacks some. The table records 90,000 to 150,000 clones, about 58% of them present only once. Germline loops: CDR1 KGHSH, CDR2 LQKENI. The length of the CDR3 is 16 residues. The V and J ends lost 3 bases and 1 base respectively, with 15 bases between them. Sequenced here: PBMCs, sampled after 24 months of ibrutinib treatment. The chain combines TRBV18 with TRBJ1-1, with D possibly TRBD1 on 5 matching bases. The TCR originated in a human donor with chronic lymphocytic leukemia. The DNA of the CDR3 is TGTGCCAGCTCACCCACTTACGGCGGGGGGAACACTGAAGCTTTCTTT. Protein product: CASSPTYGGGNTEAFF.